The 8 T cell receptor beta chains below all came from one sample that was sequenced in a study of neurological immune-mediated disorders. Using its own MiXCR run on the 5' RACE reads, TCRdb lists one record per CDR3 protein. Found here are roughly 13,000 distinct CDR3 sequences, roughly 10% of them singletons; the top ten hold around 25%. Sequences were obtained from PBMCs. The receptors shown here come from a woman between 40 and 50 years old in good health.

This clonotype was observed at least ten times. CDR3 nucleotide sequence: TGTGCCAGCAGTTTTATTAGCGGGTCTGGGGCCAACGTCCTGACTTTC. Its translation: CASSFISGSGANVLTF. This chain joins TRBV27 and TRBJ2-6; 7 bases fit TRBD2. Germline lookup yields CDR1 MNHEY and CDR2 SMNVEV (reference sequence). V lost 3 bases and J lost 1; bases outside the gene matches: 3. The CDR3 is 16 residues long.

This clonotype was observed at least ten times. The V and J genes are TRBV5-1 and TRBJ2-1; D tentatively fits TRBD1 or TRBD2 (6 bases each). The germline V gene encodes CDR1 SGHRS and CDR2 YFSETQ. The CDR3 extends over 15 amino acids. V lost 4 bases, J lost 5 bases, and 16 bases lay in between. This chain's CDR3 is CASSLYGGYNNEQFF. The CDR3 bases are TGCGCCAGCAGCCTATACGGGGGCTACAACAATGAGCAGTTCTTC.

There are many counts of this clonotype. Here the CDR3 DNA reads TGCAGCGGCTTACTAGATACGCAGTATTTT. Protein product: CSGLLDTQYF. J is TRBJ2-3 and V is TRBV29-1; no clear D gene. The germline V gene has CDR1 SQVTM and CDR2 ANQGSEA. The CDR3 consists of 10 residues. V lost 7 bases, J lost 5 bases, and 7 bases lay in between.

This clonotype was detected ten times or more. The V and J genes are TRBV27 and TRBJ2-1; weak D call: TRBD2 (6 bases). Trimming cost V 2 bases and J 7 bases, with 12 bases left between them. Germline CDR1 and CDR2: MNHEY and SMNVEV (reference sequence). The CDR3 totals 14 residues. The CDR3 protein is CASSLGSRGNEQFF. CDR3 DNA sequence: TGTGCCAGCAGTTTAGGGTCTCGGGGGAATGAGCAGTTCTTC.

This clonotype was recorded many times. The rearrangement joins TRBV5-1 to TRBJ1-2; 7 bases are a match to TRBD1. The trim removed 4 bases at V and 4 bases at J, leaving 7 bases unmatched. In germline, CDR1 is SGHRS, CDR2 YFSETQ. The CDR3 is 14 residues long. The CDR3, as DNA: TGCGCCAGCAGCGCCGAGGGGGCGGTCTATGGCTACACCTTC. Its protein product is CASSAEGAVYGYTF. The complete variable domain, with remaining parts taken from reference TRBV5-1 and TRBJ1-2, reads KAGVTQTPRYLIKTRGQQVTLSCSPISGHRSVSWYQQTPGQGLQFLFEYFSETQRNKGNFPGRFSGRQFSNSRSEMNVSTLELGDSALYLCASSAEGAVYGYTFGSGTRLTVV.

The sample holds many counts of this clonotype. The rearrangement joins TRBV9 to TRBJ2-7; D perhaps matches TRBD1 (6 bases). V lost 4 bases and J lost 6, with 14 bases in between. The V gene's germline CDR1 is SGDLS and CDR2 YYNGEE. The length of the CDR3 is 13 residues. In DNA, the CDR3 is TGTGCCAGCAGCTCACCCGCAGGGGTCGAGCAGTACTTC. Protein product: CASSSPAGVEQYF.

In its sample, this clonotype was seen many times. The chain uses TRBV3-1 and TRBJ1-1; 9 bases align to TRBD1. This CDR3 has 14 residues. Germline assignment: CDR1 LGHDT and CDR2 YNNKEL (reference sequence). V lost 2 bases, J lost 5 bases, and 3 bases stayed unmatched. The CDR3 is CASSQPTGGTEAFF. In DNA, the CDR3 is TGTGCCAGCAGCCAACCGACAGGGGGGACTGAAGCTTTCTTT.

The chain employs TRBV15 and TRBJ2-1; D is unclear. There are 13 residues in the CDR3. V was pared by 3 bases and J by 6 bases, with 9 bases between. CDR1 is LNHNV and CDR2 is YYDKDF in the germline V gene (reference sequence). The CDR3 here is CATSSYTSNEQFF. Written as DNA, the CDR3 is TGTGCCACCAGCAGTTACACGAGCAATGAGCAGTTCTTC.